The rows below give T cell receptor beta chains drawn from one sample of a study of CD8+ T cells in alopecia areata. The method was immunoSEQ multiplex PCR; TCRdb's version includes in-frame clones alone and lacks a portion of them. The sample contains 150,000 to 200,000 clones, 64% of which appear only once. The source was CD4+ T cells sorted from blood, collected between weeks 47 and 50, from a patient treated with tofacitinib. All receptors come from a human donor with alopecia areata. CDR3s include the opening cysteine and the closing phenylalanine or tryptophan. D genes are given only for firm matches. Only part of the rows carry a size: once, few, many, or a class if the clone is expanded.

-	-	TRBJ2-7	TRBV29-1	TGCAGCGTTGAAGATCCCCGGGCTTCCTACGAGCAGTACTTC	CSVEDPRASYEQYF
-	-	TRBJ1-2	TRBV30	TGTGCCTGGACCCAAGGAGTTCCGAACTATGGCTACACCTTC	CAWTQGVPNYGYTF
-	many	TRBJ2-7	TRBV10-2	TGCGCCACCAAAAACAGGGACACCTACGAGCAGTACTTC	CATKNRDTYEQYF
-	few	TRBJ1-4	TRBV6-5	TGTGCCAGCAGTTACCGGCCGGCGACAAGTGAAAAACTGTTTTTT	CASSYRPATSEKLFF
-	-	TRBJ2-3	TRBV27	TGTGCCAGCAGTGCGGGGCGGCGGCCAGATACGCAGTATTTT	CASSAGRRPDTQYF
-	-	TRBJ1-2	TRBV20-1	TGCAGTGCCCCGACAGGCTATGGCTACACCTTC	CSAPTGYGYTF
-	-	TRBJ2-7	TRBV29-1	TGCAGCGTTGGGGAAACTTACGAGCAGTACTTC	CSVGETYEQYF
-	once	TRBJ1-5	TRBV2	TGTGCCAGCAGAAAGATAGGAGGCAATCAGCCCCAGCATTTT	CASRKIGGNQPQHF
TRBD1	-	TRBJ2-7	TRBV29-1	TGCAGCGTTGCACAGGGGAGCTACGAGCAGTACTTC	CSVAQGSYEQYF
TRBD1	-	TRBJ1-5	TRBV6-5	TGTGCCAGCAGCCCGATGGGACAGGGGCATCAGCCCCAGCATTTT	CASSPMGQGHQPQHF
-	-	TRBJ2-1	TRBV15	TGTGCCACCAGCAGAGCCCGAAATGAGCAGTTCTTC	CATSRARNEQFF
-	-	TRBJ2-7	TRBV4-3	TGCGCCAGCAGCCAAGCCGGGACGGTCCCTCCCTACGAGCAGTACTTC	CASSQAGTVPPYEQYF
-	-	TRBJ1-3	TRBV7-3	TGTGCCAGCAGCTTGACGGATGGAAACACCATATATTTT	CASSLTDGNTIYF
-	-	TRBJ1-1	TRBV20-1	TGCAGTGCTAGAATGGGCACTGAAGCTTTCTTT	CSARMGTEAFF
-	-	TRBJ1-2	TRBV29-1	TGCAGGGTGGACGGCTACACCTTC	CRVDGYTF
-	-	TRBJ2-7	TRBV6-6	TGTGCCAGCAGAAAACCGCCAGCGTACGAGCAGTACTTC	CASRKPPAYEQYF
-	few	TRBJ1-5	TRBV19	TGTGCCAGTGATCCTTCCGGGACCTGGTCGGGGCCCCAGCATTTT	CASDPSGTWSGPQHF
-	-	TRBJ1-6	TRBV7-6	TGTGCCAGCAGCTCGCAAAATTCACCCCTCCACTTT	CASSSQNSPLHF
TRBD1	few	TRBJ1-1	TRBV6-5	TGTGCCAGCAGTCGACAGGGAGTGAACACTGAAGCTTTCTTT	CASSRQGVNTEAFF
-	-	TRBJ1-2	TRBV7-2	TGTGCCAGCAGCTTAAGCTTAGCTATAAGTACAGGGTGGAACTATGGCTACACCTTC	CASSLSLAISTGWNYGYTF
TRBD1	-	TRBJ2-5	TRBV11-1	TGTGCCAGCAGCCTCCGCAGGGGGCGAGAGCAAGAGACCCAGTACTTC	CASSLRRGREQETQYF
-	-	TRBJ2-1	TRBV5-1	TGCGCCAGCAGCTTATCGCCCAACAATGAGCAGTTCTTC	CASSLSPNNEQFF
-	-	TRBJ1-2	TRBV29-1	TGCAGCGTTGGTACACAGACCTATGGCTACACCTTC	CSVGTQTYGYTF
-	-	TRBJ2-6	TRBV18	TGTGCCAGCTCCCCCTTGTTCGGGGCCAACGTCCTGACTTTC	CASSPLFGANVLTF
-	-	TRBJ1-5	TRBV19	TGTGCCAGTAGTATAGCCCTCAGGGTCAGCAATCAGCCCCAGCATTTT	CASSIALRVSNQPQHF
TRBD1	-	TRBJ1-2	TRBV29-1	TGCAGCGTTGAAGACCAGACAGGGAACTATGGCTACACCTTC	CSVEDQTGNYGYTF
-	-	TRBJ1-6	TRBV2	TGTGCCAGCATTACAGGGCCCAATTCACCCCTCCACTTT	CASITGPNSPLHF
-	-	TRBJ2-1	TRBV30	TGTGCCTGGAGATTAGGCGTGAGCTCCTACAATGAGCAGTTCTTC	CAWRLGVSSYNEQFF
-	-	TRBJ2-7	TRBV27	TGTGCCAGCTCCCGAAGGGCTGGGGCCTCCGAGCAGTACTTC	CASSRRAGASEQYF
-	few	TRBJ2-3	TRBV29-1	TGCAGCGTTGTTGGTGAACCGAGCACAGATACGCAGTATTTT	CSVVGEPSTDTQYF
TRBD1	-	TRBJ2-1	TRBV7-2	TGTGCCAGCAGCTTGGCGCAGGGGGTCGGTGAGCAGTTCTTC	CASSLAQGVGEQFF
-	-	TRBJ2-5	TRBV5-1	TGCGCCAGCAGCTTGGGGACGGAAGAGACCCAGTACTTC	CASSLGTEETQYF
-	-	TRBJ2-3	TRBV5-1	TGCGCCAGCATCCAGACCGGCACAGATACGCAGTATTTT	CASIQTGTDTQYF